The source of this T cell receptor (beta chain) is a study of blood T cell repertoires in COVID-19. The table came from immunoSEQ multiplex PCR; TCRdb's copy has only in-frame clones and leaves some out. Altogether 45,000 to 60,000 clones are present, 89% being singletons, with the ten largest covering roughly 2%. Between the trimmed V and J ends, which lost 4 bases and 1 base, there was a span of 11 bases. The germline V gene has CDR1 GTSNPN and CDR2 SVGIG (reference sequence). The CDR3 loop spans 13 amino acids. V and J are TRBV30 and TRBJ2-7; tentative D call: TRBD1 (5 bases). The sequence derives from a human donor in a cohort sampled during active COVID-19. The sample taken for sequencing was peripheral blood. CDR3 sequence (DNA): TGTGCCTGGACCTTGGGGCGATCCTACGAGCAGTACTTC. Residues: CAWTLGRSYEQYF.